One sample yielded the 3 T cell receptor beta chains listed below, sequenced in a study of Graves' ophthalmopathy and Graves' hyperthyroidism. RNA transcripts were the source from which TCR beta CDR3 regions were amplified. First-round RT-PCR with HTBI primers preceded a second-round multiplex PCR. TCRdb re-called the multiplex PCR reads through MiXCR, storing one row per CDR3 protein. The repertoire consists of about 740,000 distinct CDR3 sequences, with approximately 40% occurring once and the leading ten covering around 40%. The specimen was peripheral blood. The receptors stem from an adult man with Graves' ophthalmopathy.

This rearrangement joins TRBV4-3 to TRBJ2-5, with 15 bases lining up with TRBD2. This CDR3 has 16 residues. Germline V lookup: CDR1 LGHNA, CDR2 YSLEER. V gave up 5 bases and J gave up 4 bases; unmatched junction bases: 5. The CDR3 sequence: CASSSGLAGGLETQYF. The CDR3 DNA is TGCGCCAGCAGCTCGGGACTAGCGGGGGGTCTAGAGACCCAGTACTTC.

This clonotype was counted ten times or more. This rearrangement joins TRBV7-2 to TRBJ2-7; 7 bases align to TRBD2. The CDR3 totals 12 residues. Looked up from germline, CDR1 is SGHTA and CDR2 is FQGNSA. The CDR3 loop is CATSGASYEQYF. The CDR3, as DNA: TGTGCGACCAGCGGGGCCTCCTACGAGCAGTACTTC.

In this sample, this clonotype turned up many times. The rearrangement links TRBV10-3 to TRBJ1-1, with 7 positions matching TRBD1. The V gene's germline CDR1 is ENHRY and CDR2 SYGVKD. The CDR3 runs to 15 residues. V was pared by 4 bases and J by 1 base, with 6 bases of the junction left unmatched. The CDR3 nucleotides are TGTGCCATCAGTGGAACATCAGGGGGGAACACTGAAGCTTTCTTT. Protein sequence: CAISGTSGGNTEAFF.